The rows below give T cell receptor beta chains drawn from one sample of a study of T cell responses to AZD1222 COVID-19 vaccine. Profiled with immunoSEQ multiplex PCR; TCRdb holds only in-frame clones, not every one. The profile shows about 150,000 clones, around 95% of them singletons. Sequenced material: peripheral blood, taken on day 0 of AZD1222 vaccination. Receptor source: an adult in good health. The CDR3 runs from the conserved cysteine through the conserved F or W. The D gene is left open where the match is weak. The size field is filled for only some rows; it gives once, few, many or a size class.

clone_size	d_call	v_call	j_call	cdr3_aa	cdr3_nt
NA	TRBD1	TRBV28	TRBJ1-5	CASSLTPLLRGRNQPQHF	TGTGCCAGCAGTTTAACCCCCCTTTTAAGGGGGCGGAATCAGCCCCAGCATTTT
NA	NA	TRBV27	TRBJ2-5	CASSLLGMGETQYF	TGTGCCAGCAGTTTATTGGGGATGGGAGAGACCCAGTACTTC
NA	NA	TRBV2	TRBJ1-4	CASGRRTEKLFF	TGTGCCAGCGGTCGGAGAACTGAAAAACTGTTTTTT
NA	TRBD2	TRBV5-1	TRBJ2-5	CASSPGTSGGETQYF	TGCGCCAGCAGCCCCGGGACTAGCGGGGGAGAGACCCAGTACTTC
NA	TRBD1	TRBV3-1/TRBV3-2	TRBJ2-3	CASSLFVRTGTDTQYF	TGTGCCAGCAGCCTCTTTGTCCGGACAGGTACAGATACGCAGTATTTT
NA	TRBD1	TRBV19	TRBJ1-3	CASRTTRDSGNTIYF	TGTGCCAGTAGAACCACCCGGGACAGTGGAAACACCATATATTTT
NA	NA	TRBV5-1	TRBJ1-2	CASSSIPGTNYGYTF	TGCGCCAGCAGCTCGATCCCTGGGACTAACTATGGCTACACCTTC
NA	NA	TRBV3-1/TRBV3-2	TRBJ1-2	CASSQDRRGYTF	TGTGCCAGCAGCCAAGATCGGAGGGGCTACACCTTC
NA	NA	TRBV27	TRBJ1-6	CASSLRENSPLHF	TGTGCCAGCAGTCTCCGGGAAAATTCACCCCTCCACTTT
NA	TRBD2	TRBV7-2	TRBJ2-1	CASSPGTSGYNEQFF	TGTGCCAGCAGCCCCGGGACTAGCGGGTACAATGAGCAGTTCTTC
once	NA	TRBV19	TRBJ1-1	CASSISNTEAFF	TGTGCCAGTAGTATCAGTAACACTGAAGCTTTCTTT
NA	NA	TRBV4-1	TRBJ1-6	CASSQGTASSPLHF	TGCGCCAGCAGCCAAGGGACCGCTAGTTCACCCCTCCACTTT
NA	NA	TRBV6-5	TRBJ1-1	CASRPGGTEAFF	TGTGCCAGCAGACCGGGCGGCACTGAAGCTTTCTTT
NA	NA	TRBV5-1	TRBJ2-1	CASSLVPGTYNEQFF	TGCGCCAGCAGCTTGGTTCCGGGAACCTACAATGAGCAGTTCTTC
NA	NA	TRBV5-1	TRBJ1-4	CASSLAPLRHGTNEKLFF	TGCGCCAGCAGCTTGGCCCCCTTACGACACGGGACTAATGAAAAACTGTTTTTT
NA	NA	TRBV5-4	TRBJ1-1	CASSLPTGTEAFF	TGTGCCAGCAGCTTACCGACAGGCACTGAAGCTTTCTTT
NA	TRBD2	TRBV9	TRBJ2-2	CASSVVGSGGGDTGELFF	TGTGCCAGCAGCGTAGTTGGTAGCGGGGGAGGCGACACCGGGGAGCTGTTTTTT
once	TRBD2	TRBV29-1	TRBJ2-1	CSVGLAGANEQFF	TGCAGCGTTGGTTTAGCGGGAGCTAATGAGCAGTTCTTC
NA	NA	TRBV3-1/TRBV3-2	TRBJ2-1	CASSQPGTGVWEQFF	TGTGCCAGCAGCCAACCCGGGACTGGGGTATGGGAGCAGTTCTTC
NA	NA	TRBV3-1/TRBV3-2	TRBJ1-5	CASSPAQGLGQPQHF	TGTGCCAGCAGCCCCGCTCAGGGGTTGGGGCAGCCCCAGCATTTT
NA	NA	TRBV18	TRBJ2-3	CASISGSVDTQYF	TGTGCCAGCATCAGCGGATCCGTAGATACGCAGTATTTT
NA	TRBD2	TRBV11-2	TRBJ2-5	CASSLWASGSGRETQYF	TGTGCCAGCAGCTTGTGGGCTAGCGGGAGTGGTAGAGAGACCCAGTACTTC
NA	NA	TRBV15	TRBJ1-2	CATSRDLAVPTYGYTF	TGTGCCACCAGCAGAGATCTGGCCGTTCCAACCTATGGCTACACCTTC
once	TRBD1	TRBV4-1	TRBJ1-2	CASSQPTGGLYGYTF	TGCGCCAGCAGCCAGCCTACAGGGGGCCTCTATGGCTACACCTTC
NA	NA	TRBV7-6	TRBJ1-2	CASSLTPGSNYGYTF	TGTGCCAGCAGCTTAACGCCGGGGTCTAACTATGGCTACACCTTC
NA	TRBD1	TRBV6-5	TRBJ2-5	CASRRTGQETQYF	TGTGCCAGCAGAAGGACAGGGCAAGAGACCCAGTACTTC
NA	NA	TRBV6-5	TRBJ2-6	CASSYREPHMISVLTF	TGTGCCAGCAGTTACAGGGAGCCCCACATGATCTCCGTCCTGACTTTC
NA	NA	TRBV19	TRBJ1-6	CASSRQDSPLHF	TGTGCCAGTAGTAGACAGGATTCACCCCTCCACTTT
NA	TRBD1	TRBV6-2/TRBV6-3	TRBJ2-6	CASRPPGQGTSGANVLTF	TGTGCCAGCAGGCCTCCGGGACAGGGCACCTCTGGGGCCAACGTCCTGACTTTC